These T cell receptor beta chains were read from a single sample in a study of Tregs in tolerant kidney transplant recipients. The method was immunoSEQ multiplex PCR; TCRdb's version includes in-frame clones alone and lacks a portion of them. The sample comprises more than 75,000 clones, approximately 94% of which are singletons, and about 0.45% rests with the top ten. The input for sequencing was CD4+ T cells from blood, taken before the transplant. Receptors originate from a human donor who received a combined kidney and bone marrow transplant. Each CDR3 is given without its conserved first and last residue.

CDR3aa: ASSLVTGQY
v_gene: TRBV7-6
j_gene: TRBJ2-5

CDR3aa: AISESMGRGSYEQY
v_gene: TRBV10-3
j_gene: TRBJ2-7

CDR3aa: ASSARGPGEKLF
v_gene: TRBV9
j_gene: TRBJ1-4

CDR3aa: AISPTYRSNSPLH
v_gene: TRBV10-3
j_gene: TRBJ1-6

CDR3aa: ASSRTGGYETQY
v_gene: TRBV19
j_gene: TRBJ2-5

CDR3aa: ASSLASGRVSYEQY
v_gene: TRBV7-2
j_gene: TRBJ2-7

CDR3aa: ASSSNRGLAGNEQF
v_gene: TRBV7-3
j_gene: TRBJ2-1

CDR3aa: AWSSDRVDYGYT
v_gene: TRBV30
j_gene: TRBJ1-2

CDR3aa: ASSFSGGALNEQF
v_gene: TRBV7-3
j_gene: TRBJ2-1

CDR3aa: ASSPGQGIEKLF
v_gene: TRBV5-5
j_gene: TRBJ1-4